Below are 27 T cell receptor beta chains sequenced from a single sample in a study of T cells in women clearing cervical HPV infection. TCRdb keeps only in-frame clones here, not all; method: immunoSEQ multiplex PCR. In all, the sample yields about 28,000 clones. Sample: blood buffy coat. These receptors all come from a woman aged 18 to 75 with a cervical HPV16 infection that either progressed to CIN3+ or cleared (not recorded which).

Worth noting for this clone: The sequence runs out 3 residues before the end of the CDR3; the remainder is reconstructed from the germline J gene. The rearrangement links TRBV7-2 to TRBJ1-2; D is possibly TRBD1 (6 bases). CDR3 size: 15 residues. The germline CDR1 and CDR2 sequences are SGHTA and FQGNSA. CDR3 region: CASRSGQLDLYDYTF. The DNA read from the CDR3 is TGTGCCAGCAGATCAGGACAGCTAGACCTCTACGAC.

In the case of this clone: The read is 3 residues too short to cover the CDR3 end, so that end is filled in from the germline J gene. The J gene is TRBJ2-7, the V gene TRBV2, with 10 bases identical to TRBD2. The germline V gene encodes CDR1 SNHLY and CDR2 FYNNEI. The J segment lost 5 bases and the V segment lost 4 bases, leaving 5 bases of the junction unmatched. This CDR3 has 14 residues. The CDR3 DNA, read in part, is TGTGCCAGCAGTGGTGTTAGCGGGAGGCACGAG. It specifies CASSGVSGRHE. The whole CDR3 region reads CASSGVSGRHEQYF.

CDR3 region: CASLGWSDVDEKLFF. The covered CDR3 bases are TGTGCCAGTCTTGGGTGGAGCGACGTGGATGAAAAA. The chain combines TRBV19 with TRBJ1-4; no firm D call. The CDR3 extends 3 residues past the end of the read, so its final part is completed from the germline J gene. Between the trimmed V and J ends, which lost 8 bases and 6 bases, there was a span of 19 bases. Germline V CDR1 and CDR2: LNHDA, SQIVND (reference sequence). The CDR3 sequence is 15 residues long.

About this clone itself: The CDR3 goes on 3 residues after the read ends, and that part is filled in from the germline J gene. The V and J genes are TRBV2 and TRBJ2-1; D is possibly TRBD1 (6 bases). V was cut by 3 bases and J by 6 bases, with 15 bases left in between. The CDR3 extends over 15 amino acids. The germline V gene has CDR1 SNHLY and CDR2 FYNNEI. CDR3 residues: CASSDQGLMGNEQFF. Partial CDR3 DNA: TGTGCCAGCAGTGATCAGGGGCTGATGGGCAATGAG. Full variable domain (outside the CDR3, taken from reference TRBV2 and TRBJ2-1): EPEVTQTPSHQVTQMGQEVILRCVPISNHLYFYWYRQILGQKVEFLVSFYNNEISEKSEIFDDQFSVERPDGSNFTLKIRSTKLEDSAMYFCASSDQGLMGNEQFFGPGTRLTVL.

As concerns this clone: The read stops 3 residues short of the end of the CDR3; the missing end is completed from the germline J gene. The rearrangement links TRBV5-1 to TRBJ2-1, with D possibly matching TRBD1 (6 bases). Trimming pared 2 bases from V and 5 bases from J, leaving 11 bases between. The CDR3 loop spans 14 amino acids. Germline values: CDR1 SGHRS, CDR2 YFSETQ. The CDR3 bases that were read are TGCGCCAGCAGCTTTATGACAGGAGACAATGAG. Protein product: CASSFMTGDNE. The full CDR3 reads CASSFMTGDNEQFF.

Regarding this clone: From the germline J gene comes the end of the CDR3, since the read stops 3 residues before it. The chain recombines TRBV19 with TRBJ1-5; D perhaps matches TRBD1 (5 bases). V lost 1 base and J 0 bases, leaving 10 bases between the germline ends. The CDR3 length is 16 residues. CDR1 is LNHDA, CDR2 SQIVND, per germline (reference sequence). CDR3 region: CASSIGGQLSNQPQHF. Partial CDR3 DNA: TGTGCCAGTAGTATAGGGGGCCAGCTTAGCAATCAGCCC.

Remarks on this clone: The CDR3 extends 3 residues past the end of the read, so its final part is completed from the germline J gene. The chain joins TRBV2 to TRBJ2-7, with 8 bases identical to TRBD2. This CDR3 region has 12 residues. Germline V CDR1 and CDR2: SNHLY, FYNNEI. The V gene end was trimmed by 5 bases and the J gene end by 6 bases; junction bases not matched to a gene: 3. The CDR3 here is CASSTSGTEQYF. Partial CDR3 DNA: TGTGCCAGCAGTACTAGCGGAACCGAG.

With respect to this clone: The CDR3 end lies 3 residues beyond the end of the read and is filled in from the germline J gene. The chain joins TRBV10-3 to TRBJ2-7, with 12 bases that match TRBD1. J gave up 5 bases and V 6 bases, and 5 bases lay outside the gene matches. CDR1 is ENHRY, CDR2 SYGVKD, per germline. The CDR3 sequence is 14 residues long. CDR3 bases read: TGTGCCATCAGGTCCGGGACAGGGGGCGACGAG. Protein product: CAIRSGTGGDE. The whole CDR3 reads CAIRSGTGGDEQYF.

Notes on this clone: The read halts 3 residues ahead of the CDR3 end, with the missing end drawn from the germline J gene. V usage is TRBV10-2 and J usage is TRBJ1-2, with 10 bases fitting TRBD1. The CDR3 is 15 residues long. With 4 bases clipped from V and 4 bases from J, the junction kept 6 bases outside the gene matches. Germline V gene lookup returns CDR1 WSHSY and CDR2 SAAADI. CDR3 residues: CASSGWTGGLYGYTF. CDR3 DNA (partial): TGCGCCAGCAGTGGTTGGACAGGGGGGCTCTATGGC.

Worth noting for this clone: One end of the junction varies from germline; a read error may be responsible. Read data end 3 residues before the CDR3 end; the end is taken from the germline J gene. The J gene is TRBJ2-3, the V gene TRBV30; 10 nucleotides match TRBD1. CDR3 length: 14 residues. Per germline, CDR1 GTSNPN and CDR2 SVGIG (reference sequence). This chain's CDR3 is CARSRQGAGDTQYF. The CDR3 bases that were read are TGTGCCCGGAGTCGACAGGGGGCAGGAGATACG. The complete variable domain, with remaining parts taken from reference TRBV30 and TRBJ2-3, reads SQTIHQWPATLVQPVGSPLSLECTVEGTSNPNLYWYRQAAGRGLQLLFYSVGIGQISSEVPQNLSASRPQDRQFILSSKKLLLSDSGFYLCARSRQGAGDTQYFGPGTRLTVL.

In regard to this clone: The read is 3 residues too short to cover the CDR3 end, so that end is filled in from the germline J gene. V usage is TRBV7-3 and J usage is TRBJ2-3, with 8 bases that match TRBD1. The V gene end was trimmed by 3 bases and the J gene end by 6 bases; junction bases not matched to a gene: 8. The V gene's germline CDR1 is SGHTA and CDR2 FQGTGA. The CDR3 covers 15 residues. CDR3 protein: CASSFGWTGPDTQYF. The covered CDR3 bases are TGTGCCAGCAGCTTCGGCTGGACAGGGCCCGATACG.

Partial CDR3 DNA: TGTGCCAGCAGCTCCCCACAGGGATACGAG. Translation: CASSSPQGYE. The entire CDR3 protein reads CASSSPQGYEQYF. The genes are TRBV11-2 and TRBJ2-7; perhaps TRBD1 as D (6 bases). The CDR3 end is not reached by the read, which stops 3 residues before it; the germline J gene fills it in. The CDR3 is 13 amino acids. The V end lost 4 bases, the J end lost 4 bases, and 11 bases lay between the germline ends. Germline CDR1 reads SGHAT; CDR2 reads FQNNGV. The full variable domain, rest sourced from reference TRBV11-2 and TRBJ2-7, is EAGVAQSPRYKIIEKRQSVAFWCNPISGHATLYWYQQILGQGPKLLIQFQNNGVVDDSQLPKDRFSAERLKGVDSTLKIQPAKLEDSAVYLCASSSPQGYEQYFGPGTRLTVT.

As to this clone: The CDR3 extends 3 residues past the end of the read, so its final part is completed from the germline J gene. The gene calls are TRBV7-2 and TRBJ2-2; D uncertain. The germline V gene encodes CDR1 SGHTA and CDR2 FQGNSA. The CDR3 consists of 14 residues. The CDR3 DNA, read in part, is TGTGCCAGCAGCTTACAAGGGTATAATTCACCG. Protein product: CASSLQGYNSP. The whole CDR3 protein reads CASSLQGYNSPLFF.

This clone is called medium-sized based on its frequency. The read comes to an end 3 residues before the CDR3 does, leaving the germline J gene to fill in the end. The chain joins TRBV2 to TRBJ2-3; 8 bases line up with TRBD2. Germline-derived CDR1 and CDR2 are SNHLY and FYNNEI. The trim removed 7 bases at V and 2 bases at J, leaving 5 bases unmatched. This CDR3 region has 14 residues. The CDR3 bases that were read are TGTGCCAGCAACCCTAGCGGGTACACAGATACG. Protein: CASNPSGYTDT. The full CDR3 sequence reads CASNPSGYTDTQYF.

On this clone itself: The read is 3 residues too short to cover the CDR3 end, so that end is filled in from the germline J gene. This sequence joins TRBV2 and TRBJ1-6; TRBD1 is a possible D gene (5 bases). The V gene's germline CDR1 is SNHLY and CDR2 FYNNEI. V lost 3 bases to trimming and J lost 0 bases, with 9 bases between them. The CDR3 is 16 residues long. The CDR3 spells CASSDWGSSYNSPLHF. CDR3 DNA, as far as it was read: TGTGCCAGCAGTGATTGGGGCAGCTCCTATAATTCACCC. Full variable domain (rest looked up from reference TRBV2 and TRBJ1-6): EPEVTQTPSHQVTQMGQEVILRCVPISNHLYFYWYRQILGQKVEFLVSFYNNEISEKSEIFDDQFSVERPDGSNFTLKIRSTKLEDSAMYFCASSDWGSSYNSPLHFGNGTRLTVT.

To note about this clone: The sequence runs out 3 residues before the end of the CDR3; the remainder is reconstructed from the germline J gene. The J gene is TRBJ2-3, the V gene TRBV5-1, with TRBD1 matching 7 bases. This CDR3 contains 16 residues. The V gene end was trimmed by 0 bases and the J gene end by 2 bases; junction bases not matched to a gene: 6. Looked up from germline, CDR1 is SGHRS and CDR2 is YFSETQ. The CDR3 spells CASSLVRGTDTDTQYF. The covered CDR3 bases are TGCGCCAGCAGCTTGGTCCGAGGGACAGACACAGATACG.

Comment on this clone: The read falls 3 residues short of the CDR3 end, and the missing part is taken from the germline J gene. The gene calls are TRBV11-3 and TRBJ2-5; no firm D call. This CDR3 has 14 residues. CDR1 is SGHNT and CDR2 is YENEEA in the germline V gene. With 0 bases removed from V and 2 bases from J, the gap between germline ends came to 7 bases. CDR3 in amino acids: CASSLETGQETQYF. The DNA read from the CDR3 is TGTGCCAGCAGCTTAGAGACTGGGCAAGAGACC.

A word on this clone: Read coverage stops 3 residues before the CDR3 terminus; the germline J gene supplies the remainder. This chain connects TRBV7-9 to TRBJ2-7, with D perhaps TRBD2 (5 bases). CDR3 size: 14 residues. Germline CDR1 and CDR2: SEHNR and FQNEAQ (reference sequence). V was trimmed by 5 bases and J by 3 bases, leaving 14 bases between them. The CDR3 here is CASSPLRANYEQYF. Partial CDR3 DNA: TGTGCCAGCAGCCCCCTGAGGGCGAACTACGAG.

On this clone itself: The sequenced fragment ends 3 residues before the CDR3 boundary, so the rest is inferred from the germline J gene. This chain joins TRBV7-9 and TRBJ2-7; D not certain. The V and J ends lost 5 bases and 6 bases respectively, with 20 bases between them. CDR1 SEHNR and CDR2 FQNEAQ come from the germline V gene (reference sequence). The length of the CDR3 is 15 residues. Incomplete CDR3 DNA: TGTGCCAGCAGCCGCACGATGTTGAGCGATGGCGAG. Residues: CASSRTMLSDGE. The whole CDR3 region reads CASSRTMLSDGEQYF.

In the case of this clone: The CDR3 end is not reached by the read, which stops 3 residues before it; the germline J gene fills it in. This chain connects TRBV18 to TRBJ1-1; possibly TRBD1 for D (5 bases). CDR1 is KGHSH and CDR2 is LQKENI in the germline V gene. Trimming left V 2 bases short and J 3 bases short, with 13 bases between. The CDR3 has 15 amino acids. The DNA read from the CDR3 is TGTGCCAGCTCACCAATGGAGATGGGGCACACTGAA. Amino acid sequence: CASSPMEMGHTE. The full CDR3 is CASSPMEMGHTEAFF.

For this clone: Read data end 3 residues before the CDR3 end; the end is taken from the germline J gene. The V gene is TRBV7-2, the J gene TRBJ2-7, with D maybe TRBD2 (7 bases). This CDR3 has 14 amino acids. V was clipped by 1 base and J by 6 bases, with 13 bases between them. Germline V gene sequence: CDR1 SGHTA, CDR2 FQGNSA. The CDR3 here is CASSLGGGSFEQYF. Incomplete CDR3 DNA: TGTGCCAGCAGCTTAGGGGGGGGCTCGTTCGAG.

Concerning this clone: The read finishes 3 residues shy of the CDR3 end, and the germline J gene is used to complete it. The chain carries TRBV7-9 and TRBJ1-2; a possible D gene is TRBD1 (5 bases). CDR1 and CDR2 (germline): SEHNR, FQNEAQ (reference sequence). The CDR3 sequence is 15 residues long. CDR3 bases read: TGTGCCAGCAGCTTGGGACTAGCGGGGTCCTACGAC. Translation: CASSLGLAGSYD. The full CDR3 protein is CASSLGLAGSYDYTF.

Points on this clone: The read stops 3 residues short of the end of the CDR3; the missing end is completed from the germline J gene. This chain connects TRBV7-9 to TRBJ1-1; maybe TRBD1 (6 bases). Germline V gene sequence: CDR1 SEHNR, CDR2 FQNEAQ (reference sequence). This CDR3 has 15 amino acids. Trimming pared 5 bases from V and 2 bases from J, leaving 15 bases between. CDR3 sequence: CASSLQSGGNTEAFF. The CDR3 DNA, read in part, is TGTGCCAGCAGCCTTCAATCTGGGGGCAACACTGAA. Looking up the rest from reference TRBV7-9 and TRBJ1-1 gives the full variable domain: DTGVSQNPRHKITKRGQNVTFRCDPISEHNRLYWYRQTLGQGPEFLTYFQNEAQLEKSRLLSDRFSAERPKGSFSTLEIQRTEQGDSAMYLCASSLQSGGNTEAFFGQGTRLTVV.

A word on this clone: The read falls 3 residues short of the CDR3 end, and the missing part is taken from the germline J gene. The chain uses TRBV20-1 and TRBJ2-7; D is possibly TRBD2 (5 bases). Germline V gives CDR1 DFQATT, CDR2 SNEGSKA (reference sequence). The V and J ends lost 0 bases and 0 bases respectively, with 9 bases between them. The CDR3 loop spans 14 amino acids. Partial CDR3 DNA: TGCAGTGCTAGAGATCCCGCGGGCTCCTACGAG. Translated: CSARDPAGSYE. The whole CDR3 is CSARDPAGSYEQYF.

Details on this clone: Coverage ceases 3 residues before the CDR3 finishes, and the germline J gene fills in the end. The chain employs TRBV11-3 and TRBJ2-1; TRBD2 matches 8 bases. The junction had 1 base not matched to a gene; V was cut back by 5 bases and J by 7 bases. The germline CDR1 and CDR2 sequences are SGHNT and YENEEA. This CDR3 contains 12 residues. The CDR3 DNA, read in part, is TGTGCCAGCAGCCCTAGCGGGAATGAG. Protein sequence: CASSPSGNE. The full CDR3 protein is CASSPSGNEQFF. Full variable domain (missing parts from reference TRBV11-3 and TRBJ2-1): EAGVVQSPRYKIIEKKQPVAFWCNPISGHNTLYWYLQNLGQGPELLIRYENEEAVDDSQLPKDRFSAERLKGVDSTLKIQPAELGDSAVYLCASSPSGNEQFFGPGTRLTVL.

Partial CDR3 DNA: TGTGCCAGCAGCTTGGGACTAGCGGGAGTTGTCGGGGAG. This sequence encodes CASSLGLAGVVGE. The complete CDR3 sequence is CASSLGLAGVVGELFF. V usage is TRBV5-4 and J usage is TRBJ2-2, with TRBD2 matching over 12 bases. With the read ending 3 residues before the CDR3 end, the germline J gene is used to fill in that end. This CDR3 spans 16 amino acids. J gave up 7 bases and V 0 bases, and 4 bases lay outside the gene matches. Germline assignment: CDR1 SGHNT and CDR2 YYREEE (reference sequence).

Notes on this clone: The read ends 3 residues before the CDR3 terminus; that terminus is restored from the germline J gene. This rearrangement joins TRBV2 to TRBJ2-2, with 8 positions matching TRBD2. This CDR3 spans 14 amino acids. CDR1 SNHLY and CDR2 FYNNEI come from the germline V gene. This CDR3 is CASIPGGPNEKLFF. CDR3 DNA (partial): TGTGCCAGCATCCCGGGGGGGCCGAATGAAAAG.